The entry below gives a single TCR beta chain sequence along with its context. Antigen specificity is unknown. The source of the sample is a study of cytomegalovirus exposure and HLA in healthy donors. Findings of the study overall: Reported performance of the classifier showed diagnosis of cytomegalovirus status with high specificity and sensitivity. Three chains tied to CMV proved CMV antigen-specific in vitro. Being productive about 90% or about 30% of the time was typical of most TCR beta V segments in an earlier analysis. A later analysis, which compared TCR beta chains of equal frequency, found the HLA-associated ones more clonally expanded.

CDR1 and CDR2 (germline): SGHTA, FQGTGA. This CDR3 has 17 residues. With 1 base clipped from V and 6 bases from J, the junction kept 7 bases outside the gene matches. Primers included in the PCR were 60 Vbeta and 13 Jbeta primers. Sequencing used immunoSEQ multiplex PCR; TCRdb keeps in-frame clones, though not all of them. The sample lists approximately 170,000 clones; about four fifths were seen once. This receptor was taken from a man aged 45-65 years in good health and CMV-seropositive. Sequenced input: PBMCs. This chain connects TRBV7-3 to TRBJ2-1, with 12 bases fitting TRBD2. CDR3 amino acids: CASSLRALAGGSNEQFF. The CDR3 DNA reads TGTGCCAGCAGCTTAAGGGCTCTAGCGGGAGGGTCCAATGAGCAGTTCTTC. The full variable domain, completed using reference TRBV7-3 and TRBJ2-1, is GAGVSQTPSNKVTEKGKYVELRCDPISGHTALYWYRQSLGQGPEFLIYFQGTGAADDSGLPNDRFFAVRPEGSVSTLKIQRTERGDSAVYLCASSLRALAGGSNEQFFGPGTRLTVL.